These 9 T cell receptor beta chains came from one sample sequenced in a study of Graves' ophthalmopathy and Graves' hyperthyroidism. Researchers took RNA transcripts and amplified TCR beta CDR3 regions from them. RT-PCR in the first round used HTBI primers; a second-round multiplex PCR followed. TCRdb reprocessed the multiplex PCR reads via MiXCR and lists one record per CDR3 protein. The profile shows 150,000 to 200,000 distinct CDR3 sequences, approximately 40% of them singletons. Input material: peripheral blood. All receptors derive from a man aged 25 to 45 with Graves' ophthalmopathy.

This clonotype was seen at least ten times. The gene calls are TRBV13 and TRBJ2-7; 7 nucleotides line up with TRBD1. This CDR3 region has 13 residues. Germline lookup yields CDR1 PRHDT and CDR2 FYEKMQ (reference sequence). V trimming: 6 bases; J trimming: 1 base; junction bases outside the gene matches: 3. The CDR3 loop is CASRQTGSYEQYF. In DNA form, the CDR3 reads TGTGCCAGCAGGCAGACAGGGTCCTACGAGCAGTACTTC.

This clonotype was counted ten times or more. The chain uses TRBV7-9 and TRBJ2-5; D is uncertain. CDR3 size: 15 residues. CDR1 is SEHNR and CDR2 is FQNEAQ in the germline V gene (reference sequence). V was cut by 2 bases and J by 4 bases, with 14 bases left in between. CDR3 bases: TGTGCCAGCAGCTTACGAGGTAGCCGTGGAGAGACCCAGTACTTC. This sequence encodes CASSLRGSRGETQYF.

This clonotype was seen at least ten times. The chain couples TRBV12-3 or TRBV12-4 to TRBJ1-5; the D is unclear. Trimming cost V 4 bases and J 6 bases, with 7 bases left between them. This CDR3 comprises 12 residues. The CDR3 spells CASSSPIQPQHF. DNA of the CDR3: TGTGCCAGCAGTTCGCCGATTCAGCCCCAGCATTTT.

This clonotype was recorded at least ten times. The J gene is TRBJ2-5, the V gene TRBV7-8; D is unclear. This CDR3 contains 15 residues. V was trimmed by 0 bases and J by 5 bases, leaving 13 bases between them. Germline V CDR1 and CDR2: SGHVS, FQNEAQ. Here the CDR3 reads CASSLARVLLETQYF. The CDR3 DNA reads TGTGCCAGCAGCTTAGCGCGCGTCTTGCTTGAGACCCAGTACTTC.

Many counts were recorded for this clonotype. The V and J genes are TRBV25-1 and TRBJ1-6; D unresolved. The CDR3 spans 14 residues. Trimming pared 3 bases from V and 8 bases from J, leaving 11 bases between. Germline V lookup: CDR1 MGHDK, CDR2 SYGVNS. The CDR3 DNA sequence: TGTGCCAGCAGTGAGACCGGATGGTATTCACCCCTCCACTTT. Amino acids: CASSETGWYSPLHF.

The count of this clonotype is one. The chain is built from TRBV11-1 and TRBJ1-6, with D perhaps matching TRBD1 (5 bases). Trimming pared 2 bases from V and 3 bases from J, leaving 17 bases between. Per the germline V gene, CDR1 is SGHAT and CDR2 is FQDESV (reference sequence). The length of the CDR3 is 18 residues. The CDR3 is CASSLSSSRGRYNSPLHF. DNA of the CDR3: TGTGCCAGCAGCTTATCATCGAGTCGGGGACGCTATAATTCACCCCTCCACTTT.

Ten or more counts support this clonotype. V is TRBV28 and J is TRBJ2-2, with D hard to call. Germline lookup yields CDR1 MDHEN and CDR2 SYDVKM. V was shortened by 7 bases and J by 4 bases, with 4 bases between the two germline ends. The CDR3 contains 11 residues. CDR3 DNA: TGTGCCAGCAAGACCACCGGGGAGCTGTTTTTT. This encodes CASKTTGELFF.

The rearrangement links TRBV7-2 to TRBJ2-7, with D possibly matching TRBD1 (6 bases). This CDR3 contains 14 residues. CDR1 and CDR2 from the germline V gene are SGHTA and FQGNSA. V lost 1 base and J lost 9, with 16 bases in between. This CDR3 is CASSLDFMQGRQYF. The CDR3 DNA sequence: TGTGCCAGCAGCTTAGACTTTATGCAGGGGCGGCAGTACTTC. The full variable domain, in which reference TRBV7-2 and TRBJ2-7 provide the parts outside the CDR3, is GAGVSQSPSNKVTEKGKDVELRCDPISGHTALYWYRQSLGQGLEFLIYFQGNSAPDKSGLPSDRFSAERTGGSVSTLTIQRTQQEDSAVYLCASSLDFMQGRQYFGPGTRLTVT.

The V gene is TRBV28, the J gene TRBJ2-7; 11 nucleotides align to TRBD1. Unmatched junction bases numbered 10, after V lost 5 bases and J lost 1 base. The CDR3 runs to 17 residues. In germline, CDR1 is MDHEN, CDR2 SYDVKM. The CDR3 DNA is TGTGCCAGCAGTGAAATTACGGGACAGGGGGGGTCCTACGAGCAGTACTTC. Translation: CASSEITGQGGSYEQYF.